This T cell receptor beta chain emerged from a study of shared clonotypes between healthy human individuals. General study points: The study sampled only blood, and tissue repertoires likely differ. Four donors had roughly 5% of their naive CD4 clonotypes in common. It was expected that sequencing depth would affect clonotype sharing among donors.

Everyone who donated was a Caucasian adult who lived in Nashville, Tennessee. As for this clone: Its target is not known.

This CDR3 is built from 18 residues. Between the trimmed V and J ends, which lost 1 base and 3 bases, there was a span of 19 bases. CDR1 and CDR2 from the germline V gene are SNHLY and FYNNEI. The assay was immunoSEQ multiplex PCR, and TCRdb's table has in-frame clones only and misses some. The sample includes approximately 2.4 million clones, approximately 94% of them seen just once. Material for sequencing was naive CD4+ T cells sorted from blood. The subset: CD45RA+ positively selected. The receptor was derived from a man younger than 35 in good health. This chain uses TRBV2 with TRBJ2-1; D possibly corresponds to TRBD1 (6 bases). CDR3: CASSEEVRDTYFYNEQFF. The CDR3 DNA is TGTGCCAGCAGTGAAGAGGTGAGGGACACCTACTTCTACAATGAGCAGTTCTTC.